The 27 T cell receptor beta chains presented below share a single source sample, sequenced in a study of breast tumors, draining lymph nodes, adjacent tissues (dated by TCRdb to the mid-2010s). Receptor amplification or capture employed multiplex PCR. Sequencing relied on an Illumina HiSeq 2000. Starting from the raw public reads, TCRdb applied fastp trimming at Q25, assembled clones with MiXCR and retained in-frame beta chains. Each entry merges the rows of one CDR3 protein and shows their most common DNA and genes. In this sample the table shows approximately 37,000 distinct CDR3 sequences, roughly 36% of which occur a single time. About a tenth of the sample is held by the ten biggest clonotypes. The sample comprised breast tumor tissue. These receptors were obtained from a female donor with breast cancer. Some clones in this sample may be carry-over from other donors' samples.

This clonotype was observed a few times. This sequence may be a read error, since a much larger clone differs from it by one base. The missing conserved phenylalanine or tryptophan at the end of this CDR3 makes a read error likely. The rearrangement joins TRBV20-1 to TRBJ2-7, with D maybe TRBD2 (5 bases). Trimming pared 6 bases from V and 1 base from J, leaving 19 bases between. The CDR3 extends over 15 amino acids. From germline, CDR1 is DFQATT and CDR2 SNEGSKA (reference sequence). The CDR3 loop is CSAMDFSGSSYEQYS. CDR3 nucleotide sequence: TGCAGTGCCATGGACTTCTCAGGCTCATCCTACGAGCAGTACTCC.

This clonotype was seen ten or more times. The chain carries TRBV7-2 and TRBJ2-5; D tentatively reads TRBD1 or TRBD2 (5 bases each). The CDR3 is made up of 15 amino acids. The germline CDR1 and CDR2 sequences are SGHTA and FQGNSA. V dropped 4 bases and J dropped 4 bases, with 16 bases sitting between them. This CDR3 reads CASSYSGAVGETQYF. CDR3 bases: TGTGCCAGCAGCTACTCCGGGGCCGTGGGAGAGACCCAGTACTTC.

This clonotype was found many times. The chain employs TRBV11-2 and TRBJ2-5; either TRBD1 or TRBD2 may fit D (5 bases each). The germline V gene encodes CDR1 SGHAT and CDR2 FQNNGV. V was clipped by 2 bases and J by 5 bases, with 15 bases between them. This CDR3 region has 15 residues. In DNA form, the CDR3 reads TGTGCCAGCAGCTTAATGGGGGTCCTGACGGAGACCCAGTACTTC. This translates into CASSLMGVLTETQYF.

This clonotype was seen many times. This chain links TRBV5-6 with TRBJ2-5, with D tentatively TRBD2 (6 bases). V was clipped by 0 bases and J by 4 bases, with 13 bases between them. The CDR3 extends over 15 amino acids. CDR1 SGHDT and CDR2 YYEEEE come from the germline V gene. In DNA form, the CDR3 reads TGTGCCAGCAGCTTGGGGGGGGTTGCTAGAGAGACCCAGTACTTC. Its protein product is CASSLGGVARETQYF.

This clonotype occurred a few times. V is TRBV4-2 and J is TRBJ2-6; the D call may be TRBD1 or TRBD2 (5 bases each). CDR1 LGHNA and CDR2 YNFKEQ come from the germline V gene. The V end lost 3 bases, the J end lost 2 bases, and 17 bases lay between the germline ends. The CDR3 consists of 18 residues. The CDR3 DNA reads TGTGCCAGCAGCCATCCGGCTGGGGGTAGCGCTGGGGCCAACGTCCTGACTTTC. The encoded protein is CASSHPAGGSAGANVLTF.

Worth noting for this clonotype: Relative to the germline gene, one junction end is altered; a read error may explain this. The chain joins TRBV7-9 to TRBJ2-7; 12 bases match TRBD2. Per the germline V gene, CDR1 is SEHNR and CDR2 is FQNEAQ (reference sequence). The CDR3 loop spans 19 amino acids. CDR3 residues: CANSLSGRASGRAADEQYF. Written as DNA, the CDR3 is TGTGCCAACAGCTTAAGTGGAAGGGCTAGCGGGAGGGCCGCGGACGAGCAGTACTTC. Full variable domain (remainder filled in from reference TRBV7-9 and TRBJ2-7): DTGVSQNPRHKITKRGQNVTFRCDPISEHNRLYWYRQTLGQGPEFLTYFQNEAQLEKSRLLSDRFSAERPKGSFSTLEIQRTEQGDSAMYLCANSLSGRASGRAADEQYFGPGTRLTVT.

The chain employs TRBV12-3 or TRBV12-4 and TRBJ2-7, with D unclear. Trimming left V 3 bases short and J 9 bases short, with 15 bases between. This CDR3 has 13 amino acids. CDR3 bases: TGTGCCAGCAGTTTGGTTGGCGGCAGGACGCAGTACTTC. This translates into CASSLVGGRTQYF.

This clonotype was recorded at least ten times. The J gene is TRBJ1-4, the V gene TRBV28; 9 bases line up with TRBD1. Germline CDR1 and CDR2: MDHEN and SYDVKM. V shed 5 bases, J shed 5 bases, and the junction held 3 bases outside the gene matches. The CDR3 is 14 residues long. Written as DNA, the CDR3 is TGTGCCAGCAGTCCCGACAGGGGGAATGAAAAACTGTTTTTT. Translating it yields CASSPDRGNEKLFF. Combining the CDR3 with reference TRBV28 and TRBJ1-4 gives the whole variable domain DVKVTQSSRYLVKRTGEKVFLECVQDMDHENMFWYRQDPGLGLRLIYFSYDVKMKEKGDIPEGYSVSREKKERFSLILESASTNQTSMYLCASSPDRGNEKLFFGSGTQLSVL.

The J gene is TRBJ2-7, the V gene TRBV6-4; D unclear. Germline-derived CDR1 and CDR2 are MRHNA and SNTAGT. The CDR3 covers 14 residues. Trimming shortened V by 9 bases and J by 0 bases, and 15 bases separated the two germline ends. The CDR3 loop reads CARGHVVSSYEQYF. CDR3 nucleotides: TGTGCCAGAGGGCATGTGGTGAGCTCCTACGAGCAGTACTTC.

This clonotype was detected many times. V usage is TRBV5-1 and J usage is TRBJ2-1; D might be TRBD1 or TRBD2, each matching 5 bases. V was trimmed by 0 bases and J by 4 bases, leaving 11 bases between them. Germline V gives CDR1 SGHRS, CDR2 YFSETQ. The CDR3 has 15 residues. The CDR3 reads CASSLDGTGYNEQFF. The CDR3 region has the DNA TGCGCCAGCAGCTTGGATGGGACGGGATACAATGAGCAGTTCTTC.

V and J are TRBV20-1 and TRBJ2-7; 7 nucleotides agree with TRBD1. V trimming: 4 bases; J trimming: 4 bases; junction bases outside the gene matches: 10. Germline V gene sequence: CDR1 DFQATT, CDR2 SNEGSKA (reference sequence). The length of the CDR3 is 14 residues. CDR3 nucleotide sequence: TGCAGTGCTATCAAAACAGGGGCTATGTACGAGCAGTACTTC. Protein sequence: CSAIKTGAMYEQYF.

Of note for this clonotype: One base away lies a much larger clone, so this may be a sequencing read error. The rearrangement joins TRBV7-9 to TRBJ1-5, with 8 bases matching TRBD1. Germline V lookup: CDR1 SEHNR, CDR2 FQNEAQ (reference sequence). This CDR3 spans 16 amino acids. This CDR3 is CVSSLSRAGGHQPQHF. For the CDR3, the DNA is TGTGTCAGCAGCTTATCGCGCGCAGGGGGCCATCAGCCCCAGCATTTT. Variable domain in full (rest from reference TRBV7-9 and TRBJ1-5): DTGVSQNPRHKITKRGQNVTFRCDPISEHNRLYWYRQTLGQGPEFLTYFQNEAQLEKSRLLSDRFSAERPKGSFSTLEIQRTEQGDSAMYLCVSSLSRAGGHQPQHFGDGTRLSIL.

Ten or more counts support this clonotype. CDR3 DNA sequence: TGCAGTGCCCAACAGGGGTCGTCATACGAGCAGTACTTC. Translating it yields CSAQQGSSYEQYF. The V gene is TRBV20-1, the J gene TRBJ2-7; TRBD1 aligns across 7 bases. J lost 4 bases, V lost 6 bases, and 9 bases had no gene match. The germline gives CDR1 DFQATT, CDR2 SNEGSKA (reference sequence). The CDR3 is 13 amino acids.

This clonotype came up many times. The chain couples TRBV20-1 to TRBJ2-7; D possibly corresponds to TRBD1 (6 bases). Germline loops: CDR1 DFQATT, CDR2 SNEGSKA (reference sequence). Trimming took 6 bases from V and 7 from J, leaving 16 bases between them. This CDR3 is built from 12 residues. The CDR3 nucleotides read TGCAGTGCAGTCCAGGGGCTGGGGGAGCAGTACTTC. This translates into CSAVQGLGEQYF.

This clonotype was counted many times. J is TRBJ1-5 and V is TRBV20-1, with TRBD1 matching over 8 bases. The CDR3 consists of 14 residues. The V and J ends lost 3 bases and 0 bases, in that order; junction bases with no gene match: 1. The germline V gene has CDR1 DFQATT and CDR2 SNEGSKA (reference sequence). The CDR3 region has the DNA TGCAGTGCTAGGGGGACAGGTAGCAATCAGCCCCAGCATTTT. This codes for CSARGTGSNQPQHF.

The chain uses TRBV30 and TRBJ1-6, with 10 bases lining up with TRBD1. The germline V gene encodes CDR1 GTSNPN and CDR2 SVGIG (reference sequence). Trimming cost V 3 bases and J 7 bases; bases outside gene matches: 6. The CDR3 spans 15 residues. In DNA, the CDR3 is TGTGCCTGGAGACCCTGGACAGGGGGAAATTCACCCCTCCACTTT. It yields the protein CAWRPWTGGNSPLHF.

This clonotype was found many times. The chain employs TRBV5-5 and TRBJ2-7, with D possibly TRBD2 on 6 matching bases. CDR1 SGHKS and CDR2 YYEKEE come from the germline V gene (reference sequence). The CDR3 length is 13 residues. V was pared by 4 bases and J by 2 bases, with 10 bases between. CDR3 sequence reads: CASSPPGAYEQYF. DNA for the CDR3: TGTGCCAGCAGCCCGCCGGGGGCCTACGAGCAGTACTTC.

The V gene is TRBV5-6, the J gene TRBJ2-5, with a tentative D call TRBD2 (5 bases). There are 13 residues in the CDR3. Germline V gene data show CDR1 as SGHDT and CDR2 as YYEEEE. V gave up 1 base and J gave up 9 bases, with 13 bases separating them. CDR3 protein: CASSLWPPAAQYF. The CDR3 DNA reads as TGTGCCAGCAGCTTGTGGCCCCCAGCGGCCCAGTACTTC.

In the case of this clonotype: Germline is not matched at one junction end, which may reflect a read error. The rearrangement joins TRBV3-1 to TRBJ2-1; TRBD1 matches at 9 bases. This CDR3 has 16 residues. CDR1 LGHDT and CDR2 YNNKEL come from the germline V gene (reference sequence). The CDR3 region has the DNA TGTGCCAGTAGCCTGCGCCCAGACAGGGGGGCGGGTGAGCAGTTCTTC. The encoded protein is CASSLRPDRGAGEQFF.

In the case of this clonotype: A read error may explain this, as a much larger clone is one base away. V is TRBV7-2 and J is TRBJ2-3; D not certain. V was clipped by 4 bases and J by 4 bases, with 18 bases between them. Germline V gives CDR1 SGHTA, CDR2 FQGNSA. The CDR3 loop spans 16 amino acids. Here the CDR3 reads CASSSLLTPTADTQYF. In DNA form, the CDR3 reads TGTGCCAGCAGCTCGCTGTTGACCCCAACCGCAGATACGCAGTATTTT.

Only a few counts were recorded for this clonotype. The V call is TRBV14, the J call TRBJ1-5; D is unclear. Germline V lookup: CDR1 SGHDN, CDR2 FVKESK. V lost 4 bases and J 7 bases, leaving 11 bases between the germline ends. The CDR3 sequence is 13 residues long. This chain's CDR3 is CASSLSPRQPQHF. DNA of the CDR3: TGTGCCAGCAGCCTTTCTCCACGCCAGCCCCAGCATTTT.

The chain links TRBV10-3 to TRBJ1-5; D is possibly TRBD1 (5 bases). V lost 0 bases and J 9 bases, leaving 12 bases between the germline ends. CDR1 is ENHRY, CDR2 SYGVKD, per germline. There are 14 residues in the CDR3. CDR3 protein: CAISESITGGPQHF. The CDR3 DNA sequence: TGTGCCATCAGTGAGTCGATTACAGGAGGGCCCCAGCATTTT.

This chain joins TRBV27 and TRBJ1-1, with 9 bases matching TRBD1. In germline, CDR1 is MNHEY, CDR2 SMNVEV (reference sequence). The CDR3 sequence is 14 residues long. Trimming removed 6 bases from V and 5 bases from J; junction bases left unmatched: 7. CDR3 coding DNA: TGTGCCAGCAGGGAAGGGACAGGGAGAACTGAAGCTTTCTTT. Residues: CASREGTGRTEAFF.

This clonotype was recorded many times. The chain joins TRBV9 to TRBJ2-2; D is tentatively TRBD1 or TRBD2 (5 bases each). CDR3 length: 16 amino acids. Germline loops: CDR1 SGDLS, CDR2 YYNGEE. V was trimmed by 0 bases and J by 6 bases, leaving 15 bases between them. The CDR3 sequence is CASSVDTRGVAGELFF. CDR3 DNA: TGTGCCAGCAGCGTAGATACCCGAGGGGTCGCCGGGGAGCTGTTTTTT.

The genes are TRBV30 and TRBJ2-7; D unclear. Germline CDR1 is GTSNPN and CDR2 is SVGIG (reference sequence). This CDR3 region has 16 residues. The ends were cut back, 0 bases at V and 3 bases at J, with 18 bases in the middle. The CDR3 spells CAWSVRPLSSRYEQYF. CDR3 in DNA: TGTGCCTGGAGTGTACGCCCCCTTTCGTCCCGCTACGAGCAGTACTTC. Together with reference TRBV30 and TRBJ2-7, the CDR3 gives the full variable domain: SQTIHQWPATLVQPVGSPLSLECTVEGTSNPNLYWYRQAAGRGLQLLFYSVGIGQISSEVPQNLSASRPQDRQFILSSKKLLLSDSGFYLCAWSVRPLSSRYEQYFGPGTRLTVT.

This clonotype was counted at least ten times. The chain employs TRBV7-3 and TRBJ2-7; 10 positions agree with TRBD2. This CDR3 is built from 13 residues. Germline V gene data show CDR1 as SGHTA and CDR2 as FQGTGA. V lost 5 bases to trimming and J lost 4 bases; unmatched junction nucleotides: 2. In DNA, the CDR3 is TGTGCCAGCAGCCAGCGGGAGGGGTACGAGCAGTACTTC. Translated, it gives CASSQREGYEQYF.

Of note for this clonotype: With a much larger clone just one base away, this may be a read error. The gene calls are TRBV12-3 or TRBV12-4 and TRBJ2-1; TRBD2 matches at 15 bases. CDR3 length equals 17 residues. J lost 9 bases, V lost 6 bases, and 12 bases had no gene match. Here the CDR3 DNA reads TGTGCCAGCAGCCTCGGCGGGACTAGCGGGAGGAGGAGTGAGCAGTTCTTC. The encoded protein is CASSLGGTSGRRSEQFF.